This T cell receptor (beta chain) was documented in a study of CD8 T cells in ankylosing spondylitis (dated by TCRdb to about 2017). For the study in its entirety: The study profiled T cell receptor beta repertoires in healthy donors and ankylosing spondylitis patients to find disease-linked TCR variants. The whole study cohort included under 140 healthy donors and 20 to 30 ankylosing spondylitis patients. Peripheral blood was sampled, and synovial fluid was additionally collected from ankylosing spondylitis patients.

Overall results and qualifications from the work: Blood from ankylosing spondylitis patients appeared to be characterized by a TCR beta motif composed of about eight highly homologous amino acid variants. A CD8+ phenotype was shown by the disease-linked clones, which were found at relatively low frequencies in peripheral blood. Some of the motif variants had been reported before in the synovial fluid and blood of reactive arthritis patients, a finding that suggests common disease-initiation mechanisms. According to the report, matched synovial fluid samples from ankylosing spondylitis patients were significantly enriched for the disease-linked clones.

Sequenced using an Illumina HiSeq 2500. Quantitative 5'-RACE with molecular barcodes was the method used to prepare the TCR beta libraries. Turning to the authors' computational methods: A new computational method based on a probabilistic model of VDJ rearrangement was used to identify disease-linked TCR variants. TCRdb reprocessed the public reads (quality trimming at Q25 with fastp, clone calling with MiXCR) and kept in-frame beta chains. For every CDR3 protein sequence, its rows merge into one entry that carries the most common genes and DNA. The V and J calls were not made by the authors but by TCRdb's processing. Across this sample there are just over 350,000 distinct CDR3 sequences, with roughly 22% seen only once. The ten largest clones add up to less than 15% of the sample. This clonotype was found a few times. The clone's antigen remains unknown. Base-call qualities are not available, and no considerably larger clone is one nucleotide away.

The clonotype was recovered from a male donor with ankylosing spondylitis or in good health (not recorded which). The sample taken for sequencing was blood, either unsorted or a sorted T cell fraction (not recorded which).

Read as DNA, the sequence is TGCAGCGTTGAGAGTAGCAGAGACCCCCGCCGTAGCACAGATACGCAGTATTTT. This codes for CSVESSRDPRRSTDTQYF. The rearrangement combines TRBV29-1 with TRBJ2-3; the D gene lacks a confident call. Trimming removed 3 bases from V and 0 bases from J, leaving 22 bases between the germline ends. The CDR3 covers 18 residues, taking in both the cysteine and the phenylalanine. Only the CDR3 DNA is retained, 54 bases long and in frame from the first base. CDR1 and CDR2 are drawn from the germline V gene: SQVTM, ANQGSEA.